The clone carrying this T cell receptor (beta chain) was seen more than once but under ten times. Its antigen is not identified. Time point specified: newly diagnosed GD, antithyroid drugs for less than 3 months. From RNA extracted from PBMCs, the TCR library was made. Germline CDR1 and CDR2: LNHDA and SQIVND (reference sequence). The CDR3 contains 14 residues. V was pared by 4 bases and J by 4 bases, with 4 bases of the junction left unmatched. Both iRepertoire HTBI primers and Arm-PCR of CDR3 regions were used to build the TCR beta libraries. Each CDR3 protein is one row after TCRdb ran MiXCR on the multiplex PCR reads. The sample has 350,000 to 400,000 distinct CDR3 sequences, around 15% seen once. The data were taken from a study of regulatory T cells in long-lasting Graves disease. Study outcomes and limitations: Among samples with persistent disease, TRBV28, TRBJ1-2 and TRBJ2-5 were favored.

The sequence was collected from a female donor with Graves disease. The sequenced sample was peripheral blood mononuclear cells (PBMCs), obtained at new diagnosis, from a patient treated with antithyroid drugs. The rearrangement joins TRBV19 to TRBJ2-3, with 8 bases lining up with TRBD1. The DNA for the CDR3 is TGTGCCAGTAGTACAAACAGGGGGGCAGATACGCAGTATTTT. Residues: CASSTNRGADTQYF.